The rows below give T cell receptor beta chains drawn from one sample of a study of cytomegalovirus exposure and HLA in healthy donors. Repertoires were generated with immunoSEQ multiplex PCR, while TCRdb's copy carries only in-frame clones and drops some. The sample lists over 200,000 clones; just over 85% were seen once. The sample taken for sequencing was PBMCs. The source is a woman aged 18-29 years in good health and CMV-seronegative. CDR3s include the opening cysteine and the closing phenylalanine or tryptophan. D genes are given only for firm matches. Some rows mark clone size as missing; the rest say once, few, many or name a class of expanded clone.

D	size	V	J	DNA	CDR3
TRBD2	-	TRBV7-8	TRBJ2-7	TGTGCCAGCAGCTTAGATTTGCGAGGCGGGAGGAGTTACGAGCAGTACTTC	CASSLDLRGGRSYEQYF
TRBD1	-	TRBV27	TRBJ2-7	TGTGCCAGCAGTTTAGACGGACAGGGCTACGAGCAGTACTTC	CASSLDGQGYEQYF
-	-	TRBV11-2	TRBJ2-5	TGTGCCAGCAGCTTAGAGGCTAGTCCTGGAGAGACCCAGTACTTC	CASSLEASPGETQYF
-	once	TRBV2	TRBJ2-3	TGTGCCAGCAGCGAAGACTGGAGGAGCACAGATACGCAGTATTTT	CASSEDWRSTDTQYF
-	-	TRBV6-6	TRBJ1-2	TGTGCCAGCAGTTACCCTCCTCCGGTTCCCCACGGCTACACCTTC	CASSYPPPVPHGYTF
TRBD2	-	TRBV2	TRBJ2-7	TGTGCCAGCAGGCGGGAGGACTACTACGAGCAGTACTTC	CASRREDYYEQYF
TRBD1	-	TRBV28	TRBJ1-1	TGTGCCAGCAGTCTGGGACAGGGAGGGTGGAAAGCTTTCTTT	CASSLGQGGWKAFF
-	few	TRBV10-1	TRBJ2-1	TGCGCCAGCAGTGACCTACTAGGGTATGAGCAGTTCTTC	CASSDLLGYEQFF
TRBD1	-	TRBV13	TRBJ2-7	TGTGCCAGCAGCTTCGACAGGGGAGACGAGCAGTACTTC	CASSFDRGDEQYF
TRBD1	-	TRBV6-1	TRBJ2-1	TGTGCCAGCAGTGAAAACCGGGACAGGGTTAAGTTCTTC	CASSENRDRVKFF
TRBD2	-	TRBV27	TRBJ2-7	TGTGCCAGCAGTGCGACTAGCGGGAGGGCGTACGAGCAGTACTTC	CASSATSGRAYEQYF
TRBD2	-	TRBV27	TRBJ2-2	TGTGCCAGCAGTTCGGGACTAGCGGGAGGGCTGGGCACCGGGGAGCTGTTTTTT	CASSSGLAGGLGTGELFF
TRBD1	-	TRBV11-1	TRBJ2-3	TGTGCCAGCAGCAGGACAGGCTACACAGATACGCAGTATTTT	CASSRTGYTDTQYF
-	-	TRBV5-1	TRBJ1-2	TGCGCCAGCAGGGCAGCAGGGACTTATGGCTACACCTTC	CASRAAGTYGYTF
-	once	TRBV6-5	TRBJ2-1	TGTGCCAGCTCCGCGGGTAACCACAATGAGCAGTTCTTC	CASSAGNHNEQFF
-	-	TRBV6-6	TRBJ2-2	TGTGCCAGCAGTTACAAGGGAGTCGACACCGGGGAGCTGTTTTTT	CASSYKGVDTGELFF
TRBD2	once	TRBV27	TRBJ2-5	TGTGCCAGCAGTTCTGGGACTAGCGGGCAAGAGACCCAGTACTTC	CASSSGTSGQETQYF
TRBD2	-	TRBV9	TRBJ2-3	TGTGCCAGCAGCCCCACCATAGGACTAGCGGGAGACCCGGGGGACACAGATACGCAGTATTTT	CASSPTIGLAGDPGDTDTQYF
TRBD1	-	TRBV28	TRBJ2-7	TGTGCCAGCAGTTTATTGGGGACAGGGAGTAACTTC	CASSLLGTGSNF
TRBD1	-	TRBV5-6	TRBJ2-7	TGTGCCAGCAGCTCTGGACAGGGGGCGGGCGAGCAGTACTTC	CASSSGQGAGEQYF
-	-	TRBV18	TRBJ2-2	TGTGCCAGCTCACCCGCGGATGGTAGCACCGGGGAGCTGTTTTTT	CASSPADGSTGELFF
-	-	TRBV6-5	TRBJ2-1	TGTGCCAGCAGTTACCGCGCCTTCTCCTACAATGAGCAGTTCTTC	CASSYRAFSYNEQFF
-	-	TRBV7-8	TRBJ1-2	TGTGCCAGCAGCCGGCGAGTGCAAGTTCGGGGGGGACGGAGCTATGGCTACACCTTC	CASSRRVQVRGGRSYGYTF
TRBD2	-	TRBV18	TRBJ2-3	TGTGCCAGCTCACCATACGCGGGGGTTACCGCAGATACGCAGTATTTT	CASSPYAGVTADTQYF
-	-	TRBV28	TRBJ1-3	TGTGCCAGCAAAAGGGGCAGGGCGAGCTCTGGAAACACCATATATTTT	CASKRGRASSGNTIYF
-	once	TRBV28	TRBJ1-1	TGTGCCAGCAGTCTAGACAGTTACGAAGCTTTCTTT	CASSLDSYEAFF
TRBD1	-	TRBV11-2	TRBJ2-7	TGTGCCAGCAGCATGCCAGGGGGTCCCTACGAGCAGTACTTC	CASSMPGGPYEQYF
TRBD2	once	TRBV6-1	TRBJ2-3	TGTGCCGTCAGACTAGCGGGAGGCCGAGATACGCAGTATTTT	CAVRLAGGRDTQYF
TRBD1	-	TRBV11-2	TRBJ2-7	TGTGCCAGCAGCCCCCGGGACAGTAACTACGAGCAGTACTTC	CASSPRDSNYEQYF
-	-	TRBV5-4	TRBJ1-1	TGTGCCAGCAGCCCTGCCGGGAACACTGAAGCTTTCTTT	CASSPAGNTEAFF
TRBD1	-	TRBV5-1	TRBJ1-5	TGCGCCAGCAGCAAGGCGGCAGGGGGCTCGTTTGGGGCCCAGCATTTT	CASSKAAGGSFGAQHF
-	-	TRBV7-2	TRBJ1-5	TGTGCCAGCAGAGTGGCCCGCAATCAGCCCCAGCATTTT	CASRVARNQPQHF
-	-	TRBV6-5	TRBJ1-4	TGTGCCAGTCGCAGGTGGAATGAAAAACTGTTTTTT	CASRRWNEKLFF
TRBD1	-	TRBV13	TRBJ1-2	TGTGCCAGCAGCTCCCGAGGGGGCCTTAACTATGGCTACACCTTC	CASSSRGGLNYGYTF
TRBD1	-	TRBV27	TRBJ2-7	TGTGCCAGCAGTTCCCAGACAGGGGTTGAGAACGAGCAGTACTTC	CASSSQTGVENEQYF